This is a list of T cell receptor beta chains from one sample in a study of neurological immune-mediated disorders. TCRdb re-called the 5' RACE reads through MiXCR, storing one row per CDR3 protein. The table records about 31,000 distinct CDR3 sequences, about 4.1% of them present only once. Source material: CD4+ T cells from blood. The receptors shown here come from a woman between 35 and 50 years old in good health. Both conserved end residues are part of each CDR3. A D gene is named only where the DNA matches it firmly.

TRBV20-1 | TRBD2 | CAHSGATDTQYF
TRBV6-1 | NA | CASGTSGNTIYF
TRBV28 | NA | CATATVAKNIQYF
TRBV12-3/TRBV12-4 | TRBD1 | CASSLSPPGQGYDEQYF
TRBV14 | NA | CASSRRTGNSPLHF
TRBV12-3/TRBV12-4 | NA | CASSYRRGPDTQYF
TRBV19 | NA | CASSFQGERYGYTF
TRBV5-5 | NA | CASRASNTEAFF
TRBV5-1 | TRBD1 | CASSPGGVYGYTF
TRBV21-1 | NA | CASSKEKGNSGNTIYF
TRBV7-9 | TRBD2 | CASSQRTSGGSGELFF
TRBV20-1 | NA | CSAHLTGWSTEAFF
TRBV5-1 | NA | CASSLAQGNHEKLFF
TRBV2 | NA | CASSVGSSTDTQYF
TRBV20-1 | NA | CSGGSGAREQYF
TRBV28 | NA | CASTTPGPSAETQYF
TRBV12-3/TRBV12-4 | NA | CASSFGSNQPQHF
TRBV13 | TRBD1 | CASSSTIGTGHLDTQYF
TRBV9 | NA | CASSVGANTYNEQFF
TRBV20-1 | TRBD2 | CSARAKRDWNEQFF
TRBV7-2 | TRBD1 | CASSPWTGEGEKLFF
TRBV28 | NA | CASRSGGLEQYF
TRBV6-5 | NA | CASSKNSGNTIYF
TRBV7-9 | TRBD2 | CASSSGLAGTDTQYF
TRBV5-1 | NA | CASTEGGVSSYEQYF
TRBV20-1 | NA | CSARDGNRVQETQYF
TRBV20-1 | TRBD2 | CSARRAGRVGELFF
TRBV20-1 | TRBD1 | CSAPGQAYNEQFF
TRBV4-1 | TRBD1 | CASSQDSLRDRDNYGYTF
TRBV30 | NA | CAWSAEFTDTQYF
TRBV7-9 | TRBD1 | CASSWTGGSNEKLFF
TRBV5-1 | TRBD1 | CASSLGLLRGQGGNEQFF
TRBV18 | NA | CASAPPPNTDTQYF
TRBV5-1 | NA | CASSLSGQISYEQYF
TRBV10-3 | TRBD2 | CAIQGTSGNTGELFF
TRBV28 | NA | CASSSWTHEAFF
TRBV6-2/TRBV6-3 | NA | CASRTVNTEAFF
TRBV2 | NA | CASSSGIYGYTF
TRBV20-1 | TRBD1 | CSATGQSNTEAFF
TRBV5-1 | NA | CASRQGSTLGTIYF
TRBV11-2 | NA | CASTLVRGTDTQYF
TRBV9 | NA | CASSPRDRDHTEAFF
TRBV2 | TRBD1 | CASSDGGTDQAFF
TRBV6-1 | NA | CASSEWGLVLHF
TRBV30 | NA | CAWTEVENSPLHF
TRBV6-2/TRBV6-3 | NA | CASSSPPGNEQFF
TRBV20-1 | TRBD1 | CSAIQGKGEQFF
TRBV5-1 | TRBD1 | CASSDAGGSYNEQFF
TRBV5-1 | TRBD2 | CASSWTSGGTGELFF
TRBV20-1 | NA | CSAPSGSSKRYTEAFF
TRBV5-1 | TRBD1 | CASSDDRDRVRGTEAFF
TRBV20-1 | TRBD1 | CSAPSGRGHGYTF
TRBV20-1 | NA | CSARKTGSGANVLTF
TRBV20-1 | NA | CSARIPAGQNSPLHF
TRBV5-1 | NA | CASSLVGANQETQYF
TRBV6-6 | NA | CASASGERQPQHF
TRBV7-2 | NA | CASSLDPTGSGNTIYF
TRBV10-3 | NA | CAIREGGGYNEQFF
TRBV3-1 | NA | CASSHPGERTLYEQYF